This T cell receptor beta chain was sequenced in a study of cytomegalovirus exposure and HLA in healthy donors. CDR1 is SNHLY and CDR2 is FYNNEI in the germline V gene. This CDR3 comprises 13 residues. V was clipped by 5 bases and J by 1 base, with 8 bases between them. Overall study results and limits: Later analysis revealed greater clonal expansion in HLA-associated TCR beta chains than in equally common others.

With regard to this clone: The antigen remains unidentified. Additional DNA sequences in this sample encode the identical CDR3.

13 Jbeta primers and 60 Vbeta primers were used for the PCR. Generated by immunoSEQ multiplex PCR, the TCRdb table keeps only in-frame clones and is missing some. The data show 150,000 to 250,000 clones, roughly four fifths seen once. The chain has TRBV2 and TRBJ1-1; D is unresolved. This receptor was identified in a boy between 2 and 10 years old in good health and CMV-seronegative. Sequenced sample: PBMCs. CDR3: CASSLRGNTEAFF. DNA for the CDR3: TGTGCCAGCAGTTTGCGGGGGAACACTGAAGCTTTCTTT.